Listed below are T cell receptor beta chains from one sample, sequenced in a study of OX40 agonist ivuxolimab in advanced cancers. Method: immunoSEQ multiplex PCR; TCRdb's copy keeps in-frame clones and lacks some. Of around 67,000 clones detected, more than 85% appear once; the ten largest clones hold 2% to 2.5%. The sample in question was CD4+ or CD8+ T cells sorted from blood, obtained in a trial of the OX40 agonist ivuxolimab. The receptor source for this set is an adult with an advanced solid tumor such as melanoma, head and neck, liver or kidney cancer. CDR3s leave out the opening cysteine and the closing phenylalanine or tryptophan.

>TRBJ1-4|TRBV10-3
AIRAGPAGEKLF
>TRBJ1-1|TRBV27
ASSDKRWDTEAF
>TRBJ2-2|TRBV4-3
ASSQGTSGNTGELF
>TRBJ2-7|TRBV6-1
ASSEGTGTYEQY
>TRBJ2-7|TRBV15
ATSREGGSYEQY
>TRBJ2-7|TRBV7-9
ASSVRNSYEQY
>TRBJ2-5|TRBV19
ASSPSYQETQY
>TRBJ1-1|TRBV6-6
ASSYSGGTVNTEAF
>TRBJ2-7|TRBV2
ASSVERGSYEQY
>TRBJ2-1|TRBV5-1
ASSLSGHYNEQF
>TRBJ2-7|TRBV7-4
ASSSGTSSYEQY
>TRBJ2-2|TRBV2
ASSQRGGAGGELF
>TRBJ2-1|TRBV28
ASRGPGLENNEQF
>TRBJ1-2|TRBV2
ASRRRETSRYGYT
>TRBJ1-1|TRBV20-1
SARHQTEAF
>TRBJ2-1|TRBV7-3
ASSFWDRDNEQF
>TRBJ1-6|TRBV28
ASSLSSRGGQGWGPLH
>TRBJ2-1|TRBV11-3
ASSLAFDSLSYNEQF
>TRBJ2-1|TRBV27
ASSLPNSGTSGNRVYNEQF
>TRBJ1-1|TRBV19
ASSQLLGTEAF
>TRBJ1-4|TRBV5-6
ASSLRTRNEKLF
>TRBJ2-3|TRBV2
ASREWSADTQY
>TRBJ1-6|TRBV6-5
ASSQEVNSPLH
>TRBJ2-5|TRBV6-1
ASSGGGGETQY
>TRBJ2-6|TRBV10-2
ASSESTGSGANVLT
>TRBJ2-5|TRBV7-2
ASSLAGQVSTQY
>TRBJ1-4|TRBV4-1
ASSPYRGATNEKLF
>TRBJ1-6|TRBV18
ASRDSYNSPLH
>TRBJ2-1|TRBV7-8
ASSLVGTSGRRMPVEQF
>TRBJ2-7|TRBV11-2
ASSLVFESEQY
>TRBJ1-1|TRBV29-1
SVEGQGGTEAF
>TRBJ1-4|TRBV28
ASSFNQGDREKLF
>TRBJ2-5|TRBV5-6
AGHRGQGETQY
>TRBJ2-3|TRBV5-1
ASSPGTPRTDTQY
>TRBJ2-7|TRBV7-2
ASSDRDRISYEQY
>TRBJ2-3|TRBV5-4
ASSTQGVPDTQY
>TRBJ2-7|TRBV30
AWKTFRVAEQY
>TRBJ1-2|TRBV19
ASSIQQGIYGYT
>TRBJ2-5|TRBV29-1
SVDGGGKETQY
>TRBJ2-7|TRBV7-8
ASSPMSGVFYEQY
>TRBJ2-1|TRBV5-1
ASRGAGVEQF
>TRBJ2-1|TRBV15
ATSRDPTSGDPRGQF
>TRBJ2-1|TRBV15
ATSLQDWTSLPPNEQF
>TRBJ1-6|TRBV7-2
ASSFDRGSPLH